These 8 T cell receptor beta chains came from one sample sequenced in a study of tumor and adjacent non-tumor tissue in lung cancer. This sample's RNA came from whole unsorted tissue. More than 3 cm separated this lung sample from the edge of the tumor. A modified ARM-PCR protocol with three rounds of nested PCR amplified TCRbeta. One entry per CDR3 protein results from TCRdb running MiXCR on the multiplex PCR reads. The sample lists 80,000 to 100,000 distinct CDR3 sequences, around three quarters seen once, with 30% in the top ten. Material: distant non-tumor lung tissue. These TCRs come from a man aged 60 to 69 with small cell lung cancer.

Notes on this clonotype: A read error may produce the germline difference seen at one junction end. The V and J genes are TRBV23-1 and TRBJ1-2; D unresolved. TRBV23-1 falls under the ORF class, with uncertain function. The CDR3 spans 11 residues. Here the CDR3 reads CPSIRDYGYTF. CDR3 bases: TGCCCCAGCATCCGGGATTATGGCTACACCTTC.

This clonotype was observed a few times. Possible read error: a much larger clone is one base away. The J gene is TRBJ2-3, the V gene TRBV12-3 or TRBV12-4; 7 bases agree with TRBD2. V shed 1 base, J shed 0 bases, and the junction held 1 base outside the gene matches. CDR3 length equals 15 residues. The CDR3 coding sequence is TGTGCCAGCAGTTTAGAACTAGCGAGCACAGATACGCAGTATTTT. Translation: CASSLELASTDTQYF.

Turning to this clonotype: At one boundary the junction diverges from the germline segment, which might be a read error. The chain recombines TRBV11-1 with TRBJ1-5, with D maybe TRBD1 (5 bases). This CDR3 has 15 residues. Looked up from germline, CDR1 is SGHAT and CDR2 is FQDESV (reference sequence). The CDR3 coding sequence is TGTGCTAGCAGCAGGGACGGCGGGACCAATCAGCCCCTGCATTTT. Residues: CASSRDGGTNQPLHF.

The chain has TRBV6-1 and TRBJ2-7, with TRBD1 matching over 9 bases. This CDR3 comprises 14 residues. CDR1 is MNHNS and CDR2 is SASEGT in the germline V gene. Written as DNA, the CDR3 is TGTATCAGTCGATCCGGGACAGGGATCCACGAGCAGTACGTC. Translating it yields CISRSGTGIHEQYV.

Comment on this clonotype: This may be a read error: a much more frequent sequence differs by one nucleotide. The chain links TRBV20-1 to TRBJ2-3; 13 bases are shared with TRBD2. Germline CDR1 reads DFQATT; CDR2 reads SNEGSKA (reference sequence). V lost 4 bases, J lost 9 bases, and 13 bases stayed unmatched. The CDR3 length is 16 residues. The CDR3 nucleotides read TGCAGTGCTACCATAGGACTAGCGGGAGTGTCGGAGACGCAGTATTTT. Translation gives CSATIGLAGVSETQYF.

Turning to this clonotype: No conserved phenylalanine or tryptophan is present at the end of the CDR3, so a read error is the likely explanation. The chain combines TRBV6-2 or TRBV6-3 with TRBJ2-3; D may be TRBD1 (6 bases). Between the trimmed V and J ends, which lost 0 bases and 3 bases, there was a span of 16 bases. The CDR3 is 17 amino acids. The germline V gene has CDR1 MNHEY and CDR2 SVGEGT. DNA of the CDR3: TGTGCCAGCAGTTACTCGATGAAGGACAGAAGTACAGATACGCAGTATATT. Translation gives CASSYSMKDRSTDTQYI.

CDR3 in DNA: TGTGCCAGCAGCAACAACAGGCCGCGGTGCAATCAGGCCCAGCATTTT. It codes for CASSNNRPRCNQAQHF. This chain connects TRBV21-1 to TRBJ1-5; the listed D gene, TRBD1, was not tested against the DNA. TRBV21-1 is noted as a pseudogene. The CDR3 consists of 16 residues.

Worth noting for this clonotype: Possible read error: a much larger clone is one base away. The V and J genes are TRBV30 and TRBJ2-7; D is possibly TRBD1 (5 bases). Germline CDR1 reads GTSNPN; CDR2 reads SVGIG (reference sequence). This CDR3 region has 14 residues. The CDR3 DNA reads as TGTGCCTGGAGACCAAGGACATCTACCTACGAGCACTACTTC. This translates into CAWRPRTSTYEHYF.